This T cell receptor beta chain was profiled in a study of HIV-infected patients and healthy controls. TCRdb independently ran MiXCR on the 5' RACE reads; one entry per CDR3 protein. The table includes 55,000 to 70,000 distinct CDR3 sequences, roughly 21% detected once. Material: CD4+ T cells from blood. The clonotype was recovered from a human donor in good health.

CDR3: CASSLETPGTGELFF. DNA for the CDR3: TGCGCCAGCAGCCTCGAGACCCCTGGCACCGGGGAGCTGTTTTTT. J is TRBJ2-2 and V is TRBV5-1, with D hard to call. The CDR3 covers 15 residues. Germline V gene sequence: CDR1 SGHRS, CDR2 YFSETQ. V shed 4 bases and J shed 4 bases, with 14 bases lying between them.